Presented here are 8 T cell receptor beta chains from one specimen sequenced in a study of shared clonotypes between healthy human individuals (dated by TCRdb to 2020 to 2022). Libraries were constructed by the immunoSEQ multiplex PCR assay. In its TCRdb copy, this immuneACCESS table keeps in-frame sequences only and misses some clones. Where compared with another copy, unresolved V genes explain less than half of these, and the others have no known cause. The sample table shows more than 850,000 clones, and roughly 74% are seen once. The ten largest clones add up to 0.5% to 0.6% of the sample. The source material was memory CD4+ T cells from PBMCs. The intended sense of this specimen's cell subset or site label: CD45RA-negative fraction. The origin of the receptors is a man younger than 35 in good health. Some clones in this sample may be carry-over from other donors' samples.

This clone appeared a few times. This rearrangement joins TRBV28 to TRBJ1-3; no definite D call. Germline V gene sequence: CDR1 MDHEN, CDR2 SYDVKM. The CDR3 is 12 residues long. Trimming stripped 10 bases from V and 4 bases from J, with 11 bases between. In DNA, the CDR3 is TGTGCCACCACTTCAGCGGGAAACACCATATATTTT. It yields the protein CATTSAGNTIYF.

The gene calls are TRBV28 and TRBJ2-3; D may be TRBD2 (6 bases). The CDR3 is 15 amino acids. Germline V lookup: CDR1 MDHEN, CDR2 SYDVKM. V was clipped by 7 bases and J by 2 bases, with 16 bases between them. CDR3 nucleotide sequence: TGTGCCAGCACCGTTGGCGGGGCGGCCACAGATACGCAGTATTTT. It is translated as CASTVGGAATDTQYF.

This chain uses TRBV6-4 with TRBJ1-5, with a possible D match to TRBD1 (5 bases). Germline CDR1 MRHNA, CDR2 SNTAGT. This CDR3 has 12 residues. The V and J ends lost 6 bases and 7 bases respectively, with 10 bases between them. This CDR3 reads CASRPGGQPQHF. The CDR3 nucleotides are TGTGCCAGCAGACCCGGGGGGCAGCCCCAGCATTTT.

This clone has a handful of counts. The chain joins TRBV6-5 to TRBJ1-5, with 11 bases lining up with TRBD1. After removal of 5 bases from V and 7 bases from J, the junction contained 4 bases not matched to a gene. The CDR3 is 14 residues long. Germline assignment: CDR1 MNHEY and CDR2 SVGAGI. The CDR3 DNA follows: TGTGCCAGCAGTGACTGGACAGGGGGCCAGCCCCAGCATTTT. Protein sequence: CASSDWTGGQPQHF.

The chain joins TRBV29-1 to TRBJ1-1; 8 bases line up with TRBD1. Germline V gene data show CDR1 as SQVTM and CDR2 as ANQGSEA. The CDR3 contains 15 residues. V was clipped by 7 bases and J by 2 bases; unmatched bases: 12. The CDR3 protein is CSGSLTGVSNTEAFF. The CDR3 nucleotides are TGCAGCGGGAGCCTGACAGGGGTAAGCAACACTGAAGCTTTCTTT.

The J gene is TRBJ1-1, the V gene TRBV5-1, with 7 bases identical to TRBD1. This CDR3 has 16 amino acids. CDR1 is SGHRS, CDR2 YFSETQ, per germline. The junction had 10 bases not matched to a gene; V was cut back by 0 bases and J by 5 bases. CDR3 residues: CASSLGPGQRGTEAFF. CDR3 nucleotides: TGCGCCAGCAGCTTGGGGCCGGGACAGCGGGGGACTGAAGCTTTCTTT.

The chain combines TRBV19 with TRBJ2-2, with D possibly matching TRBD1 (6 bases). The CDR3 totals 14 residues. The V end was cut by 5 bases, the J end by 5 bases, with 12 bases between. Germline CDR1 LNHDA, CDR2 SQIVND (reference sequence). Here the CDR3 reads CASSPDRGTGELFF. CDR3 bases: TGTGCCAGTAGTCCAGATAGGGGGACCGGGGAGCTGTTTTTT.

The chain employs TRBV5-5 and TRBJ2-7, with 7 bases fitting TRBD2. This CDR3 is 14 amino acids long. With V trimmed by 6 bases and J by 3 bases, 9 bases remained unmatched. Germline V gene lookup returns CDR1 SGHKS and CDR2 YYEKEE (reference sequence). CDR3 coding DNA: TGTGCCAGCATCCCGGGGAGGGGTAACTACGAGCAGTACTTC. It translates to CASIPGRGNYEQYF.